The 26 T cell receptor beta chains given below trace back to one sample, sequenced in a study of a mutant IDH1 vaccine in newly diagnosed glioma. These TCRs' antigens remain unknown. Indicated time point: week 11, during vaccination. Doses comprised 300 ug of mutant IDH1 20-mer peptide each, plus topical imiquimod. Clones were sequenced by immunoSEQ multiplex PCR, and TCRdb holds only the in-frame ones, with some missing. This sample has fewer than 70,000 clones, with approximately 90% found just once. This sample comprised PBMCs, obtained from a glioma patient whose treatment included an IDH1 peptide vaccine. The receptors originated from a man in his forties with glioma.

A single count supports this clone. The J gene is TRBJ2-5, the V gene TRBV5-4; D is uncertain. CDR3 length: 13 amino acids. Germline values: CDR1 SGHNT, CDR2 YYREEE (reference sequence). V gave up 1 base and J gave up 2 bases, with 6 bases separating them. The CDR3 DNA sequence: TGTGCCAGCAGCTTGACATCTCAAGAGACCCAGTACTTC. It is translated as CASSLTSQETQYF.

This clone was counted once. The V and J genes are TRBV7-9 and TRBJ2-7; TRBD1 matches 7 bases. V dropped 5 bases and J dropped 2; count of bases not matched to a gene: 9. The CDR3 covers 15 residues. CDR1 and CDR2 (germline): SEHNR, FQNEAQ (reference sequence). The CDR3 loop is CASSLQGTEAYEQYF. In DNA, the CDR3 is TGTGCCAGCAGCCTCCAAGGGACAGAGGCCTACGAGCAGTACTTC.

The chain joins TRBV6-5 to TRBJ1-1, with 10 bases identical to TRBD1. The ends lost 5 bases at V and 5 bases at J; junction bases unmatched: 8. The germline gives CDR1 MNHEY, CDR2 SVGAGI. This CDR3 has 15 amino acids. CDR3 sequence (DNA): TGTGCCAGCAGTCCTCCCGGGACAGGGGCTACTGAAGCTTTCTTT. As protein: CASSPPGTGATEAFF.

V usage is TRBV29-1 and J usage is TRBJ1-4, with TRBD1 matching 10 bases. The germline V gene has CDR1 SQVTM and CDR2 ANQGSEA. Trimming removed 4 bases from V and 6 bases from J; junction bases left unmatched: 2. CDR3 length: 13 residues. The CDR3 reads CSVGTGGDEKLFF. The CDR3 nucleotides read TGCAGCGTTGGGACAGGGGGGGATGAAAAACTGTTTTTT.

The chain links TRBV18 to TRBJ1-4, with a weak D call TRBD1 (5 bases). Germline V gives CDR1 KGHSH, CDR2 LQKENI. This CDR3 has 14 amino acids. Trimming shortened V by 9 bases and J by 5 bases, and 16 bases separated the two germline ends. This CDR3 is CASAGEPLNEKLFF. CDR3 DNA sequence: TGTGCCAGTGCGGGGGAGCCTCTAAATGAAAAACTGTTTTTT. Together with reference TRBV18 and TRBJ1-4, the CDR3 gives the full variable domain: NAGVMQNPRHLVRRRGQEARLRCSPMKGHSHVYWYRQLPEEGLKFMVYLQKENIIDESGMPKERFSAEFPKEGPSILRIQQVVRGDSAAYFCASAGEPLNEKLFFGSGTQLSVL.

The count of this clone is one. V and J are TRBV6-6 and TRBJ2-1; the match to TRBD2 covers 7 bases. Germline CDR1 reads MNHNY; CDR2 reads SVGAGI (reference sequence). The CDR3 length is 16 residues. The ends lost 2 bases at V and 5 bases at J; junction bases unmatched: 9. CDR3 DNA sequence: TGTGCCAGCAGTTACGCTACTGGGCGGGGGAACAATGAGCAGTTCTTC. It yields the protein CASSYATGRGNNEQFF.

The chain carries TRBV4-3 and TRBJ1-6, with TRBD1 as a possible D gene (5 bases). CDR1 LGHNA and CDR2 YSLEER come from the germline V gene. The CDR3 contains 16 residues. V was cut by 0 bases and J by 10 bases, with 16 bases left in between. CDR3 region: CASSQDLGGSGSPLHF. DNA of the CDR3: TGCGCCAGCAGCCAAGATCTGGGGGGGAGTGGATCACCCCTCCACTTT.

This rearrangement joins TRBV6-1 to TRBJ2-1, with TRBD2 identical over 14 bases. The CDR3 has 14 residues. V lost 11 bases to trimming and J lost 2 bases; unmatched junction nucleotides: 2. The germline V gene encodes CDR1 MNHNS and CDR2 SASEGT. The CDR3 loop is CAGTSGGPYNEQFF. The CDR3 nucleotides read TGTGCCGGGACTAGCGGGGGACCCTACAATGAGCAGTTCTTC.

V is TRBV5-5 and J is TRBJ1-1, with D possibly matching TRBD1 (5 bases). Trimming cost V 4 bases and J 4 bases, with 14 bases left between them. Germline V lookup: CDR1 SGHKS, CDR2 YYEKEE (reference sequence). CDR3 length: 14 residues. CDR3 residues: CASSGAGMTTEAFF. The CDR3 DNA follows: TGTGCCAGCAGCGGGGCAGGGATGACCACTGAAGCTTTCTTT.

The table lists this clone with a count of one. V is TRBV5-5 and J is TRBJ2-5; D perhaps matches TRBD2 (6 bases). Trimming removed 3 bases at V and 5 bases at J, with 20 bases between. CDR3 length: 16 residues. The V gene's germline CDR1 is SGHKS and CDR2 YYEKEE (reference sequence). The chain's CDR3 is CASSYQPGTAGETQYF. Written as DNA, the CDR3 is TGTGCCAGCAGCTACCAGCCCGGGACGGCGGGGGAGACCCAGTACTTC.

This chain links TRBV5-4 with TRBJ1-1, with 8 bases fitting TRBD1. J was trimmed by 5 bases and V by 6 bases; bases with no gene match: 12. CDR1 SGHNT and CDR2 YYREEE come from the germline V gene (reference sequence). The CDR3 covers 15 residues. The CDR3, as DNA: TGTGCCAGCATCGTCCAGGGGGCGAAATTGACTGAAGCTTTCTTT. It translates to CASIVQGAKLTEAFF. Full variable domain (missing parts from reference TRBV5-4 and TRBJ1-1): ETGVTQSPTHLIKTRGQQVTLRCSSQSGHNTVSWYQQALGQGPQFIFQYYREEENGRGNFPPRFSGLQFPNYSSELNVNALELDDSALYLCASIVQGAKLTEAFFGQGTRLTVV.

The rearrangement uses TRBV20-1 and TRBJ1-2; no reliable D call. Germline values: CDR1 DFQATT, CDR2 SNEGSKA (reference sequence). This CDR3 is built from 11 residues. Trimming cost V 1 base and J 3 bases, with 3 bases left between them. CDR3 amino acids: CSARGDYGYTF. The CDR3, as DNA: TGCAGTGCTAGAGGGGACTATGGCTACACCTTC.

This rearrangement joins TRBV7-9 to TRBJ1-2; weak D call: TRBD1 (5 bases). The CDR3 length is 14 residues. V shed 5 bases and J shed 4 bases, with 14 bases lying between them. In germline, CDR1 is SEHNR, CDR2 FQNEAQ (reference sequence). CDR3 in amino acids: CASSASTALYGYTF. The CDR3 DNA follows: TGTGCCAGCAGCGCTTCGACAGCCCTCTATGGCTACACCTTC.

CDR3 DNA sequence: TGTGCCAGCAGCCGGATAGAAGGGTCTAAAAACATTCAGTACTTC. Protein product: CASSRIEGSKNIQYF. This rearrangement joins TRBV28 to TRBJ2-4; no clear D gene. CDR1 is MDHEN and CDR2 is SYDVKM in the germline V gene. The CDR3 has 15 residues. The V gene lost 6 bases and the J gene lost 4 bases, with 16 bases spanning the gap.

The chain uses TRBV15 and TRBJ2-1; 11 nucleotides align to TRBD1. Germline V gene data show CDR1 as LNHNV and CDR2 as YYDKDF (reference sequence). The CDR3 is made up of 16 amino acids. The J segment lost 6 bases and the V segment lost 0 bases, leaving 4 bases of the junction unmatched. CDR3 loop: CATSRDGGTGGNEQFF. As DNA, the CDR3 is TGTGCCACCAGCAGAGATGGGGGGACAGGGGGCAATGAGCAGTTCTTC.

Written as DNA, the CDR3 is TGTGCCAGCAGTTCTACAGGGGTTACAGGATATGGCTACACCTTC. Its translation: CASSSTGVTGYGYTF. This sequence joins TRBV2 and TRBJ1-2; 7 bases line up with TRBD1. This CDR3 is 15 amino acids long. The ends lost 5 bases at V and 5 bases at J; junction bases unmatched: 11. Germline CDR1 reads SNHLY; CDR2 reads FYNNEI.

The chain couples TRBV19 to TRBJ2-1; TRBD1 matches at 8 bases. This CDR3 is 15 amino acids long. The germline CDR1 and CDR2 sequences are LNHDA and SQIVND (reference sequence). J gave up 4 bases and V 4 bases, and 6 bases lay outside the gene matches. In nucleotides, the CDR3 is TGTGCCAGTAGTACGCAGGGGGCGGGTTACAATGAGCAGTTCTTC. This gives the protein CASSTQGAGYNEQFF.

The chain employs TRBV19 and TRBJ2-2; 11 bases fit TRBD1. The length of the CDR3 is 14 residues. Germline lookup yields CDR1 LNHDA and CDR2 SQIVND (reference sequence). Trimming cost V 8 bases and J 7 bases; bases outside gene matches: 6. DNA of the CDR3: TGTGCCAGTGGGGACAGGGGGGAGGACGGGGAGCTGTTTTTT. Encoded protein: CASGDRGEDGELFF.

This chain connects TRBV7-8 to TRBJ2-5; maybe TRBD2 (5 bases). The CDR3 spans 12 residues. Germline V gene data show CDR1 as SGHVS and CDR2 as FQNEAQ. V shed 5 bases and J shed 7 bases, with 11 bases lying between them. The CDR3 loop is CASSRPRGTQYF. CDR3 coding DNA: TGTGCCAGCAGCCGACCCCGGGGGACCCAGTACTTC.

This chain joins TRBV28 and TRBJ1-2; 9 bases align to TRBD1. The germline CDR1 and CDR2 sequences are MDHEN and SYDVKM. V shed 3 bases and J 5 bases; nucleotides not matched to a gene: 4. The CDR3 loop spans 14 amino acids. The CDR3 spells CASSLPGTGYGYTF. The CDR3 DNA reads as TGTGCCAGCAGTTTGCCCGGGACAGGGTATGGCTACACCTTC.

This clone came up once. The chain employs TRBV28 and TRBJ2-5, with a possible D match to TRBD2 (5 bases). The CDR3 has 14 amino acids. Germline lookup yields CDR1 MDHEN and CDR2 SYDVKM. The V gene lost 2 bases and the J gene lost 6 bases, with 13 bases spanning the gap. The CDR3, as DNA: TGTGCCAGCAGTTTACGACTAATAGGAAAGACCCAGTACTTC. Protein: CASSLRLIGKTQYF.

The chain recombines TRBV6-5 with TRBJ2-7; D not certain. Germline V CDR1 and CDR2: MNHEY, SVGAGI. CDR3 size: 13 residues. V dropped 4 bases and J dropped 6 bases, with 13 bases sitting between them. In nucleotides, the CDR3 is TGTGCCAGCAGTTCAATAGGTGGCGGCGAGCAGTACGTC. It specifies CASSSIGGGEQYV.

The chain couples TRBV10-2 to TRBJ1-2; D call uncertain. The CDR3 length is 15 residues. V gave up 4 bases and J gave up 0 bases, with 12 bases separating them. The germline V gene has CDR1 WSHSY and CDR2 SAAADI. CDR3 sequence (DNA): TGCGCCAGCAGTGCAACGGACCGTCCTAACTATGGCTACACCTTC. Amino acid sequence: CASSATDRPNYGYTF.

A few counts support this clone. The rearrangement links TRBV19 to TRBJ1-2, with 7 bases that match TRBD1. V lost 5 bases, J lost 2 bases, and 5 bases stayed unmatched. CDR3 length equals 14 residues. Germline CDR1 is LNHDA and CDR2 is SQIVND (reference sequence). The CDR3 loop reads CASSGTQGNYGYTF. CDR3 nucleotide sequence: TGTGCCAGTAGTGGAACACAGGGGAACTATGGCTACACCTTC.

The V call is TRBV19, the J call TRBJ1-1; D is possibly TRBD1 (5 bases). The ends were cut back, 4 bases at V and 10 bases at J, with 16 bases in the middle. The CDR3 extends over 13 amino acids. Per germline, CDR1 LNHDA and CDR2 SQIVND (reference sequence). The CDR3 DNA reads TGTGCCAGTAGTAGGGACGGTTCCGGGGGAGCTTTCTTT. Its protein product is CASSRDGSGGAFF. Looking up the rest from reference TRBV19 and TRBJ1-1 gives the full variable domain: DGGITQSPKYLFRKEGQNVTLSCEQNLNHDAMYWYRQDPGQGLRLIYYSQIVNDFQKGDIAEGYSVSREKKESFPLTVTSAQKNPTAFYLCASSRDGSGGAFFGQGTRLTVV.

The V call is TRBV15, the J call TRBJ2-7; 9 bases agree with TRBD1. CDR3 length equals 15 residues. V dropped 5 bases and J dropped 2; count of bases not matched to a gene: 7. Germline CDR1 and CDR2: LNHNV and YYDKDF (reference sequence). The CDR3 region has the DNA TGTGCCACCAGCCCCGACAGGGGGACTACCTACGAGCAGTACTTC. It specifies CATSPDRGTTYEQYF.